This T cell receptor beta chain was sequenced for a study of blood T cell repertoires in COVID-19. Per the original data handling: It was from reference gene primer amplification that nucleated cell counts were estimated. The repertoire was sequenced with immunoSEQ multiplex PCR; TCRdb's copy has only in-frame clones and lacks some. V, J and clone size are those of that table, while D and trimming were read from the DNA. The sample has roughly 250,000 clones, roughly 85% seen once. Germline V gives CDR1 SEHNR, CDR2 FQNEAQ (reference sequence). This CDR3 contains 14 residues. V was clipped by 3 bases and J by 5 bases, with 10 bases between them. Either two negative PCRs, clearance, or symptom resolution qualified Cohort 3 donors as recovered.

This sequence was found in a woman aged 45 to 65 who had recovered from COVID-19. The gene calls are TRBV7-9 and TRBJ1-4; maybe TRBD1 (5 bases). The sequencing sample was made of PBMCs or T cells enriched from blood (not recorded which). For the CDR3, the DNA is TGTGCCAGCAGCTTCGACAGAAGCAATGAAAAACTGTTTTTT. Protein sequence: CASSFDRSNEKLFF.